A selection of T cell receptor beta chains follows, all from one sample in a study of T cell responses to AZD1222 COVID-19 vaccine. Assay: immunoSEQ multiplex PCR; the TCRdb copy retains only in-frame clones and omits some. The table has 70,000 to 95,000 clones, around nine tenths seen once. The input for sequencing was peripheral blood, taken 28 days after the second AZD1222 dose. These receptors were obtained from an adult who received the AZD1222 COVID-19 vaccine. CDR3s include the opening cysteine and the closing phenylalanine or tryptophan. D genes are given only for firm matches. Not all rows give a size; the values are once, few, many and, for expanded clones, a class.

CASSGGGTDNEKLFF TGTGCCAGCAGTGGGGGAGGAACAGATAATGAAAAACTGTTTTTT . TRBV28 . TRBJ1-4
CSVDTDSYGYTF TGCAGCGTTGATACGGACAGCTATGGCTACACCTTC . TRBV29-1 . TRBJ1-2
CASRPDTSSYNEQFF TGTGCCAGTAGACCGGATACCAGCTCCTACAATGAGCAGTTCTTC . TRBV19 . TRBJ2-1
CASSPPVTSGRVETQYF TGTGCCAGCTCACCACCCGTGACTAGCGGGAGAGTAGAGACCCAGTACTTC TRBD2 TRBV18 . TRBJ2-5
CASSSGGDTDTQYF TGCGCCAGCAGCTCGGGAGGGGACACAGATACGCAGTATTTT TRBD2 TRBV5-1 . TRBJ2-3
CASSFSNNEQFF TGTGCCAGCAGCTTTTCGAACAATGAGCAGTTCTTC . TRBV11-2 few TRBJ2-1
CASSKTGRGLGGDTEAFF TGTGCCAGCAGCAAGACGGGCAGGGGGTTAGGAGGGGACACTGAAGCTTTCTTT TRBD1 TRBV28 . TRBJ1-1
CATQEGGLGGYTF TGTGCCACCCAGGAAGGGGGATTGGGTGGCTACACCTTC . TRBV28 . TRBJ1-2
CAWGWGLHSSYEQYF TGTGCCTGGGGGTGGGGACTCCACTCCTCCTACGAGCAGTACTTC . TRBV30 . TRBJ2-7
CASSPPAGGEAFF TGTGCCAGCAGCCCCCCAGCGGGAGGGGAAGCTTTCTTT . TRBV3-1/TRBV3-2 . TRBJ1-1
CASSVGQGAYNEQFF TGTGCCAGCAGCGTGGGACAGGGAGCCTACAATGAGCAGTTCTTC TRBD1 TRBV9 . TRBJ2-1
CSVETPGTQSYNEQFF TGCAGCGTTGAAACTCCTGGGACACAAAGCTACAATGAGCAGTTCTTC . TRBV29-1 . TRBJ2-1
CASTQGSGANVLTF TGTGCCAGCACACAGGGCTCTGGGGCCAACGTCCTGACTTTC . TRBV3-1/TRBV3-2 . TRBJ2-6
CASSFARGRRGYGYTF TGTGCCAGCAGCTTTGCCAGGGGAAGAAGGGGCTATGGCTACACCTTC . TRBV7-9 . TRBJ1-2
CASREPNSPLHF TGTGCCAGCAGGGAACCTAATTCACCCCTCCACTTT . TRBV12-3/TRBV12-4 few TRBJ1-6
CASSPAAAGNTGELFF TGCGCCAGCAGCCCCGCGGCGGCCGGGAACACCGGGGAGCTGTTTTTT . TRBV5-1 . TRBJ2-2
CSVDIPTFF TGCAGCGTTGACATCCCGACTTTCTTT . TRBV29-1 . TRBJ1-1
CASRTSRDRAMGSSYNSPLHF TGTGCCAGCAGAACTTCCCGGGACAGGGCTATGGGGAGCTCCTATAATTCACCCCTCCACTTT TRBD1 TRBV27 . TRBJ1-6
CASSLPGELFF TGTGCCAGCAGTCTGCCCGGGGAGCTGTTTTTT . TRBV2 . TRBJ2-2
CASKRPGQGNSNQPQHF TGTGCCAGCAAGAGGCCTGGGCAGGGAAATAGCAATCAGCCCCAGCATTTT . TRBV11-2 . TRBJ1-5
CASSSVRDEKLFF TGTGCCAGCAGTTCCGTAAGGGATGAAAAACTGTTTTTT . TRBV6-5 . TRBJ1-4
CSVDHSGGSDEQFF TGCAGCGTTGACCATTCAGGGGGCTCGGATGAGCAGTTCTTC TRBD1 TRBV29-1 . TRBJ2-1
CASSFGRDIAQNTEAFF TGCGCCAGCAGCTTTGGCCGGGACATAGCCCAAAACACTGAAGCTTTCTTT . TRBV5-1 . TRBJ1-1
CASSFWGPDSTNYGYTF TGTGCCAGCAGCTTTTGGGGCCCGGACAGCACTAACTATGGCTACACCTTC . TRBV5-6 . TRBJ1-2
CASSLSGQRVTEAFF TGTGCCAGCTCACTCTCTGGGCAGCGAGTCACTGAAGCTTTCTTT . TRBV18 . TRBJ1-1
CASSRFLAETNEKLFF TGTGCCAGCAGCCGTTTCCTCGCGGAAACTAATGAAAAACTGTTTTTT . TRBV7-3 . TRBJ1-4
CASRTPDYGYTF TGTGCCAGCAGGACACCTGACTATGGCTACACCTTC . TRBV28 . TRBJ1-2
CASSLTPSENEKLFF TGTGCCAGCAGCTTAACGCCGTCAGAAAATGAAAAACTGTTTTTT . TRBV7-3 . TRBJ1-4
CSASPGGASTDTQYF TGCAGTGCTAGTCCCGGCGGAGCTAGCACAGATACGCAGTATTTT . TRBV20-1 . TRBJ2-3
CASSLQGSGYTF TGTGCCAGCAGTCTACAGGGAAGTGGCTACACCTTC . TRBV7-3 . TRBJ1-2
CASSPSGRARDTQYF TGTGCCAGCAGCCCTAGCGGGAGGGCCCGGGATACGCAGTATTTT TRBD2 TRBV5-4 . TRBJ2-3
CASSNRDKNTGELFF TGTGCCAGTAGTAACCGGGACAAGAACACCGGGGAGCTGTTTTTT . TRBV19 . TRBJ2-2
CASSPRGLPGGRGSYNEQFF TGTGCCAGCAGCCCCCGGGGACTTCCGGGTGGTCGTGGTTCCTACAATGAGCAGTTCTTC . TRBV3-1/TRBV3-2 . TRBJ2-1
CASSLGGNGYTF TGTGCCAGCAGCTTGGGGGGGAATGGCTACACCTTC . TRBV5-4 . TRBJ1-2
CASSSSGQKYEQYF TGCGCCAGCAGCTCCTCGGGACAGAAGTACGAGCAGTACTTC TRBD1 TRBV5-1 . TRBJ2-7
CASDPQGQGEKLFF TGTGCCAGCGACCCTCAGGGTCAGGGTGAAAAACTGTTTTTT . TRBV7-9 . TRBJ1-4
CSVASQSLAGGTQYF TGCAGCGTTGCCTCCCAGTCACTAGCGGGAGGGACCCAGTACTTC TRBD2 TRBV29-1 . TRBJ2-5
CASSPGAGEQYF TGTGCCAGCTCGCCTGGGGCTGGGGAGCAGTACTTC . TRBV6-5 . TRBJ2-7
CAWAGARGSDTQYF TGTGCCTGGGCGGGGGCCAGGGGCTCAGATACGCAGTATTTT . TRBV30 . TRBJ2-3
CAISRGLLTDTQYF TGTGCCATCAGTCGCGGGCTTCTCACAGATACGCAGTATTTT . TRBV10-3 . TRBJ2-3
CASSLGGSQGQSEAFF TGTGCCAGCAGCTTGGGGGGCTCTCAGGGGCAGTCTGAAGCTTTCTTT . TRBV5-4 . TRBJ1-1
CASSPTLPGDTEAFF TGTGCCAGCAGCCCGACACTCCCAGGGGATACTGAAGCTTTCTTT . TRBV7-9 few TRBJ1-1
CASSIRGQGGEQYF TGTGCCAGTAGTATACGGGGACAGGGGGGCGAGCAGTACTTC TRBD1 TRBV19 . TRBJ2-7
CATSEAFGQGTYNEQFF TGTGCCACCAGTGAGGCTTTCGGACAGGGCACCTACAATGAGCAGTTCTTC TRBD1 TRBV24-1 . TRBJ2-1
CASSQEMKGLYGYTF TGTGCCAGCAGTCAGGAAATGAAGGGCCTCTATGGCTACACCTTC . TRBV6-5 . TRBJ1-2
CASSLPGSNQPQHF TGTGCCAGCAGCCTCCCGGGGAGCAATCAGCCCCAGCATTTT . TRBV7-6 . TRBJ1-5
CASSVGWEGSSYNEQFF TGTGCCAGCAGCGTAGGGTGGGAGGGGAGCTCCTACAATGAGCAGTTCTTC TRBD2 TRBV9 . TRBJ2-1
CASSESLVGLITEAFF TGTGCCAGCAGTGAATCACTGGTGGGTTTGATCACTGAAGCTTTCTTT . TRBV25-1 . TRBJ1-1
CASSPSGVYEQYF TGTGCCAGCAGCCCTTCAGGGGTCTACGAGCAGTACTTC . TRBV27 . TRBJ2-7
CASSPSGVGANYGYTF TGTGCCAGCTCACCCTCGGGGGTAGGAGCTAACTATGGCTACACCTTC . TRBV18 once TRBJ1-2